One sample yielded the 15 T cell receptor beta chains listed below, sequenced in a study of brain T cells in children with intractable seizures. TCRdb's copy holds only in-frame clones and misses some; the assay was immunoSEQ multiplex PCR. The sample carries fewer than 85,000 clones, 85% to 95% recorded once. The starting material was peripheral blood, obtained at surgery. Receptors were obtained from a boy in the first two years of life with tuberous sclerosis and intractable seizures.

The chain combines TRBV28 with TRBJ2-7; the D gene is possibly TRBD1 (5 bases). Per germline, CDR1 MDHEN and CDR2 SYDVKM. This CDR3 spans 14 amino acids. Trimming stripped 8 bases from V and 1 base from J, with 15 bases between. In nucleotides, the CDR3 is TGTGCCAGCGCAGGGAATCCCCTATCCTACGAGCAGTACTTC. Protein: CASAGNPLSYEQYF.

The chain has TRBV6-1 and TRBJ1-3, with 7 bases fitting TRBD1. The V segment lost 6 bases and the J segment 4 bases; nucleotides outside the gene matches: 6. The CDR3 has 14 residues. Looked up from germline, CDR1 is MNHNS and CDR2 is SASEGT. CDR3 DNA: TGTGCCAGCAGGACCGGGACAGAAGGAAACACCATATATTTT. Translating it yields CASRTGTEGNTIYF.

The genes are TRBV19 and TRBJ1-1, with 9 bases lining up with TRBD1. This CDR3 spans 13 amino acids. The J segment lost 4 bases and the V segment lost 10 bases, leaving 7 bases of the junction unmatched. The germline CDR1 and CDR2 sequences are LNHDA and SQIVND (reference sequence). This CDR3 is CAISTGGGTEAFF. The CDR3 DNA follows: TGTGCCATATCGACAGGGGGTGGCACTGAAGCTTTCTTT. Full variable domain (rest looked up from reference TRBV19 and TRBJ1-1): DGGITQSPKYLFRKEGQNVTLSCEQNLNHDAMYWYRQDPGQGLRLIYYSQIVNDFQKGDIAEGYSVSREKKESFPLTVTSAQKNPTAFYLCAISTGGGTEAFFGQGTRLTVV.

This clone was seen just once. CDR3 sequence reads: CAWSSPDRYLTEAFF. The CDR3 bases are TGTGCCTGGAGTTCACCCGACAGGTACTTGACTGAAGCTTTCTTT. V usage is TRBV30 and J usage is TRBJ1-1; possibly TRBD1 for D (6 bases). Germline V gene data show CDR1 as GTSNPN and CDR2 as SVGIG (reference sequence). The CDR3 consists of 15 residues. The V gene lost 2 bases and the J gene lost 5 bases, with 18 bases spanning the gap.

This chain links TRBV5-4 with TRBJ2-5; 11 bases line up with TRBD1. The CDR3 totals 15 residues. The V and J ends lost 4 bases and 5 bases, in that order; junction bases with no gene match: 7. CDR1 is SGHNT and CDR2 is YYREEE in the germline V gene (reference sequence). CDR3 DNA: TGTGCCAGCAGCCATCCGGACAGGGGGCGGGAGACCCAGTACTTC. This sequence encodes CASSHPDRGRETQYF.

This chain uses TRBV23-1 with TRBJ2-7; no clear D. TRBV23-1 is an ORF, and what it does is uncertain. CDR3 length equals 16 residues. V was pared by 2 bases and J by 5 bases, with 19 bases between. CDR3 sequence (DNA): TGCGCCAGCAGTCAACCTTATCAGAAGGAGCTGCACGAGCAGTACTTC. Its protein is CASSQPYQKELHEQYF.

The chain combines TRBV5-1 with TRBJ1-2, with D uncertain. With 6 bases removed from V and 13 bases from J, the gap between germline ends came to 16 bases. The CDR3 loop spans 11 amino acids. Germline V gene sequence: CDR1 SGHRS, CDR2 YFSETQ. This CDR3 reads CASTLAGVATF. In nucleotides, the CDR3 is TGCGCCAGCACCTTAGCCGGCGTCGCCACCTTC.

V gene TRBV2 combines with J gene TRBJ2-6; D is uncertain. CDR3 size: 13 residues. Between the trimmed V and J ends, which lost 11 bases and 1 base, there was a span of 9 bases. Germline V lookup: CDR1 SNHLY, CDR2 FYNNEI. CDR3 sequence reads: CAGEDSGANVLTF. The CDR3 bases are TGTGCCGGTGAAGATTCTGGGGCCAACGTCCTGACTTTC.

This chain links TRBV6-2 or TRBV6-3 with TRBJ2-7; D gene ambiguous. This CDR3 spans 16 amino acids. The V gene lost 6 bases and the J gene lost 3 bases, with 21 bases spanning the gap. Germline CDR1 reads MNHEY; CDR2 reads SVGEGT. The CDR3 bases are TGTGCCAGCAGCCGAAGGATCGCGCCAATGGGCTACGAGCAGTACTTC. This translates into CASSRRIAPMGYEQYF.

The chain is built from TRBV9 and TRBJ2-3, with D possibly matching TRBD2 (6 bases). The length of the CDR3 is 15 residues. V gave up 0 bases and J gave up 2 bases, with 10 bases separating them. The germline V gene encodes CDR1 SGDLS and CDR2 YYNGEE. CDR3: CASSVATGLTDTQYF. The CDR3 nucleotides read TGTGCCAGCAGCGTAGCAACGGGACTCACAGATACGCAGTATTTT.

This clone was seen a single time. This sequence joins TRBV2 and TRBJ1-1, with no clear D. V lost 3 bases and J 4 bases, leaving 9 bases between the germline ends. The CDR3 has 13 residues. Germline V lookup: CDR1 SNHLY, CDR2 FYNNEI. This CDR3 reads CASSDPVSTEAFF. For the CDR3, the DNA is TGTGCCAGCAGTGATCCTGTATCCACTGAAGCTTTCTTT.

This CDR3 reads CASSQDRGLSGTQYF. The CDR3, as DNA: TGCGCCAGCAGCCAAGATCGCGGACTATCAGGGACCCAGTACTTC. V is TRBV4-1 and J is TRBJ2-5; D possibly corresponds to TRBD2 (6 bases). The CDR3 sequence is 15 residues long. V lost 0 bases to trimming and J lost 7 bases, with 15 bases between them. Germline CDR1 MGHRA, CDR2 YSYEKL.

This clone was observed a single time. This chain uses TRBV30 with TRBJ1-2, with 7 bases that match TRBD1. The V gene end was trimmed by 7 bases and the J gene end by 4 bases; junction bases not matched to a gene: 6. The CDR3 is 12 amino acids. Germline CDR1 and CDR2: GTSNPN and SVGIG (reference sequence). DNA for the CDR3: TGTGCCTACAGGGGAGGGGTCTATGGCTACACCTTC. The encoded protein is CAYRGGVYGYTF.

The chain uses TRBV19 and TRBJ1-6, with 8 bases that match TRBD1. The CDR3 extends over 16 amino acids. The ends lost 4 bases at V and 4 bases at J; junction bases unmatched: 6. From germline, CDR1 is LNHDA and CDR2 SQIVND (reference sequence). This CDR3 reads CASSTRTGRYNSPLHF. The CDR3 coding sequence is TGTGCCAGTAGTACTAGGACAGGGAGGTATAATTCACCCCTCCACTTT. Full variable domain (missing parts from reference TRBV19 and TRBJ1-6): DGGITQSPKYLFRKEGQNVTLSCEQNLNHDAMYWYRQDPGQGLRLIYYSQIVNDFQKGDIAEGYSVSREKKESFPLTVTSAQKNPTAFYLCASSTRTGRYNSPLHFGNGTRLTVT.

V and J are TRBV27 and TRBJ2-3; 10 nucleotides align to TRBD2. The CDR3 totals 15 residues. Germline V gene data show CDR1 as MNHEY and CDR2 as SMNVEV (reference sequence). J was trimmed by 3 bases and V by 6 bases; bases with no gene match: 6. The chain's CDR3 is CASSATTSGTDTQYF. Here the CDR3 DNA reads TGTGCCAGCAGCGCAACGACTAGCGGGACAGATACGCAGTATTTT.